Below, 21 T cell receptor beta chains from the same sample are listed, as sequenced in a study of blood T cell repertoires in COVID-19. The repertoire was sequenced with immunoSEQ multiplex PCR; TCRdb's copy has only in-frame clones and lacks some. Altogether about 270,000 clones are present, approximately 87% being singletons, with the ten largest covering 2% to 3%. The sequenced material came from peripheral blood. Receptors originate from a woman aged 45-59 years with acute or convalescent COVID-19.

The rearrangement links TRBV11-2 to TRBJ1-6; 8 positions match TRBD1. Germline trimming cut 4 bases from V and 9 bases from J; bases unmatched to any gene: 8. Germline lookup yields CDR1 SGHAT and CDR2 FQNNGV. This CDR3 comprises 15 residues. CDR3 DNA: TGTGCCAGCAGCTCGGTCAGGGGGCCGGTTTCACCCCTCCACTTT. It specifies CASSSVRGPVSPLHF.

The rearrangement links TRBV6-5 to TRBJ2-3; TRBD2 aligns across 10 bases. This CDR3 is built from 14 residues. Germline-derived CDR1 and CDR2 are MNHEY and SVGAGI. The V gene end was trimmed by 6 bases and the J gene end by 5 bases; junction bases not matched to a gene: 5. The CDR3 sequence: CASRLAGSIDTQYF. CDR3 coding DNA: TGTGCCAGCAGACTAGCGGGATCTATAGATACGCAGTATTTT.

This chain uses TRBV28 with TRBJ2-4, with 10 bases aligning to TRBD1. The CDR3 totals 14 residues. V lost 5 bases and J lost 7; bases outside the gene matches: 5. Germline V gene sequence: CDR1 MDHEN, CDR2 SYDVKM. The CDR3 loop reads CASSGTGELNIQYF. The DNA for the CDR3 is TGTGCCAGCAGTGGGACAGGGGAATTGAACATTCAGTACTTC.

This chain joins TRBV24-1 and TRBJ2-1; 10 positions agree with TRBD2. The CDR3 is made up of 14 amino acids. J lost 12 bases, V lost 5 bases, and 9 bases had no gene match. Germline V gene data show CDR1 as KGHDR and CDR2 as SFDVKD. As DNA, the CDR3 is TGTGCCACCAGTGTCGCTAGCGGGAGTTTGGTGCAGTTCTTC. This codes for CATSVASGSLVQFF.

CDR3 nucleotide sequence: TGTGCCAGCAGCTTAGGACAGGGGACAAGGGACGAGCAGTACTTC. Translated, it gives CASSLGQGTRDEQYF. V and J are TRBV11-3 and TRBJ2-7, with 8 nucleotides matching TRBD1. The CDR3 loop spans 15 amino acids. V lost 1 base, J lost 5 bases, and 7 bases stayed unmatched. Looked up from germline, CDR1 is SGHNT and CDR2 is YENEEA.

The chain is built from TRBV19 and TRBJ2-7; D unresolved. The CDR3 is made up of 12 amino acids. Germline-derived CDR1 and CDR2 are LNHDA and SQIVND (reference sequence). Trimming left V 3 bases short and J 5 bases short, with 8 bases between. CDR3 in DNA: TGTGCCAGTAGTATTACAGCCAACGAGCAGTACTTC. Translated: CASSITANEQYF.

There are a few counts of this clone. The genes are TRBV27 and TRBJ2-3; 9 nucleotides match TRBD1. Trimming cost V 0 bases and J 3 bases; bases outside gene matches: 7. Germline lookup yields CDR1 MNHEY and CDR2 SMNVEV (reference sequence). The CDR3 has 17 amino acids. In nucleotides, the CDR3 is TGTGCCAGCAGTTTATCTCTTCGACAGGGGGGGACAGATACGCAGTATTTT. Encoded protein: CASSLSLRQGGTDTQYF.

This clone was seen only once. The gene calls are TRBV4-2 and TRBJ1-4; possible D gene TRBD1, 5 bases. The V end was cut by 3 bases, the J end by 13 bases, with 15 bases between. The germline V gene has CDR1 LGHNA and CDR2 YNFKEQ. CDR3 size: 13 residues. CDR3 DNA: TGTGCCAGCAGCCAGGCCAGGGTTCAGCGACTGTTTTTT. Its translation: CASSQARVQRLFF.

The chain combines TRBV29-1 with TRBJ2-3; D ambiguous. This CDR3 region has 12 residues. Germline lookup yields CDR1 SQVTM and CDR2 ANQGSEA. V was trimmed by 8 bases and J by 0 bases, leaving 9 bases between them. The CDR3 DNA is TGCAGCCTCCGTGCGAGCACAGATACGCAGTATTTT. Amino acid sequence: CSLRASTDTQYF.

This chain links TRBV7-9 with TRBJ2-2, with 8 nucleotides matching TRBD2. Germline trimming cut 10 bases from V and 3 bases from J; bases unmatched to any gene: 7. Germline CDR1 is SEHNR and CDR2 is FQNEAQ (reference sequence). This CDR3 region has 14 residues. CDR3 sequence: CANSGGQDTGELFF. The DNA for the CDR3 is TGTGCCAATTCGGGGGGGCAGGACACCGGGGAGCTGTTTTTT.

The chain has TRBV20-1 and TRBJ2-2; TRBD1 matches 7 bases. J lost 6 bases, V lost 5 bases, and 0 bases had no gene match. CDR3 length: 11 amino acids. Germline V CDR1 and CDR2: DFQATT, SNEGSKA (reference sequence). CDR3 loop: CSAQGAGELFF. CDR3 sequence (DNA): TGCAGTGCTCAGGGGGCCGGGGAGCTGTTTTTT.

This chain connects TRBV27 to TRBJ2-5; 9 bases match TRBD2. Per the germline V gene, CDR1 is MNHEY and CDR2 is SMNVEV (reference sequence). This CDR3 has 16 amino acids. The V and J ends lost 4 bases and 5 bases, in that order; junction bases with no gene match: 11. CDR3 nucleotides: TGTGCCAGCAGTTCCCTTAGCGGGAGAGGAGGGGAGACCCAGTACTTC. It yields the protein CASSSLSGRGGETQYF.

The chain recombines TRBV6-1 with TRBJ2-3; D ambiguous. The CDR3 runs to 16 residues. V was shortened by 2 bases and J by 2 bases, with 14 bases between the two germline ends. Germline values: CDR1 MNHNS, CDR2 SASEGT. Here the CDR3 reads CASSEFGQKVTDTQYF. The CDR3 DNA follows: TGTGCCAGCAGTGAATTTGGGCAAAAAGTCACAGATACGCAGTATTTT.

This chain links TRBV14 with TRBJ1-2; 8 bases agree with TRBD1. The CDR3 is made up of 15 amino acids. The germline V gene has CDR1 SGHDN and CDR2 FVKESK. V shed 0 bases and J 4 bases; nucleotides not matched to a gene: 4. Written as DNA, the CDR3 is TGTGCCAGCAGCCAAGACAGGGGGCGCGTCTATGGCTACACCTTC. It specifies CASSQDRGRVYGYTF.

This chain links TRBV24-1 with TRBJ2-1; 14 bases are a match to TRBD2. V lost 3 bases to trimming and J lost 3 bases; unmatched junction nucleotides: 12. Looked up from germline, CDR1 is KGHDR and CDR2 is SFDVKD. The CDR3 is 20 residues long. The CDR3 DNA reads TGTGCCACCAGTGATCGATTTTGGGGACTAGCGGGGGACAACTACAATGAGCAGTTCTTC. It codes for CATSDRFWGLAGDNYNEQFF.

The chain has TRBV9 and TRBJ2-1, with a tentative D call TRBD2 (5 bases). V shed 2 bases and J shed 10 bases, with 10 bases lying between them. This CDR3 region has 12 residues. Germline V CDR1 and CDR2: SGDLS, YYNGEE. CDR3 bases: TGTGCCAGCAGCGTTGCTTGGGAGGAGCAGTTCTTC. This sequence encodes CASSVAWEEQFF. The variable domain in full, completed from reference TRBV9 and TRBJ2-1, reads DSGVTQTPKHLITATGQRVTLRCSPRSGDLSVYWYQQSLDQGLQFLIQYYNGEERAKGNILERFSAQQFPDLHSELNLSSLELGDSALYFCASSVAWEEQFFGPGTRLTVL.

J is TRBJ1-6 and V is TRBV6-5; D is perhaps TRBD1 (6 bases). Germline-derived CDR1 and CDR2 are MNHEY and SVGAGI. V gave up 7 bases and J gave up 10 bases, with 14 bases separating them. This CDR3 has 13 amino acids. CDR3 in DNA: TGTGCCAGCAAAAGGGACAATTCCTCACCCCTCCACTTT. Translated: CASKRDNSSPLHF.

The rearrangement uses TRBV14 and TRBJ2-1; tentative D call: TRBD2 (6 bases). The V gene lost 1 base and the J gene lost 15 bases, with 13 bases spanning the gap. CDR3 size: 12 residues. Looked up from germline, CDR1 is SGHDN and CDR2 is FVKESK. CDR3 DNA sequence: TGTGCCAGCAGCCAAGCCCGTTGGAGGGCGTTCTTC. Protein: CASSQARWRAFF.

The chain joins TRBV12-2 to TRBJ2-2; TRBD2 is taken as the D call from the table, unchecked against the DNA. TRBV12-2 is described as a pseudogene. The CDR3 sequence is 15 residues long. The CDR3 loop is CASRPREGFTGELFF. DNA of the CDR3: TGTGCAAGTCGCCCCCGGGAGGGCTTCACCGGGGAGCTGTTTTTT.

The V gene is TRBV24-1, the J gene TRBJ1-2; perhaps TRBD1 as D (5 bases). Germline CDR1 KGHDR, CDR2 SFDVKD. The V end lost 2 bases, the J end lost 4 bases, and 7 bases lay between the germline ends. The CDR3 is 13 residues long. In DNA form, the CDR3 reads TGTGCCACCAGTGATTATGGGGCCTATGGCTACACCTTC. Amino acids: CATSDYGAYGYTF.

CDR3 protein: CSASLSGAYNEQFF. The CDR3 bases are TGCAGTGCTAGTCTCAGCGGGGCCTACAATGAGCAGTTCTTC. The chain has TRBV20-1 and TRBJ2-1; 7 bases agree with TRBD2. V was pared by 3 bases and J by 2 bases, with 4 bases of the junction left unmatched. Germline V gene lookup returns CDR1 DFQATT and CDR2 SNEGSKA (reference sequence). The CDR3 is made up of 14 amino acids.